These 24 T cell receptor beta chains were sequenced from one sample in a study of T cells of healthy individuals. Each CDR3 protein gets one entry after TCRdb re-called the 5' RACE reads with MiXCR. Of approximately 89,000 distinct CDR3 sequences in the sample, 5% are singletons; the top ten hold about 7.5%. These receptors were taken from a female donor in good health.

The CDR3 here is CSADQGRRGEKLFF. CDR3 nucleotides: TGCAGCGCCGATCAAGGTCGGCGAGGTGAAAAACTGTTTTTT. The chain combines TRBV29-1 with TRBJ1-4, with D unclear. Trimming pared 7 bases from V and 7 bases from J, leaving 19 bases between. Germline CDR1 SQVTM, CDR2 ANQGSEA. The CDR3 contains 14 residues.

CDR3 nucleotides: TGTGCCAGCAGCTTAGAGGGACAGTTGAACACTGAAGCTTTCTTT. As protein: CASSLEGQLNTEAFF. The chain uses TRBV7-2 and TRBJ1-1; 7 positions match TRBD1. The CDR3 loop spans 15 amino acids. Looked up from germline, CDR1 is SGHTA and CDR2 is FQGNSA. With 1 base clipped from V and 0 bases from J, the junction kept 2 bases outside the gene matches.

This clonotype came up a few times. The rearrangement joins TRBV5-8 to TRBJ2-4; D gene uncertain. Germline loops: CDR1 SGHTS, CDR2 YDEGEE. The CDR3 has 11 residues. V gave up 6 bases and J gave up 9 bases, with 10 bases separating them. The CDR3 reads CASTRRGIQYF. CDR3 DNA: TGTGCCAGCACCCGACGAGGCATTCAGTACTTC. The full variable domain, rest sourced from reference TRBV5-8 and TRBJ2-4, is EAGVTQSPTHLIKTRGQQATLRCSPISGHTSVYWYQQALGLGLQFLLWYDEGEERNRGNFPPRFSGRQFPNYSSELNVNALELEDSALYLCASTRRGIQYFGAGTRLSVL.

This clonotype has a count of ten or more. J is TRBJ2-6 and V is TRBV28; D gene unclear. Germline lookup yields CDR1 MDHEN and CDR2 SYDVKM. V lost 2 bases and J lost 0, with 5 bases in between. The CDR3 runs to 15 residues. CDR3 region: CASSLSSSGANVLTF. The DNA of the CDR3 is TGTGCCAGCAGTTTAAGCTCCTCTGGGGCCAACGTCCTGACTTTC.

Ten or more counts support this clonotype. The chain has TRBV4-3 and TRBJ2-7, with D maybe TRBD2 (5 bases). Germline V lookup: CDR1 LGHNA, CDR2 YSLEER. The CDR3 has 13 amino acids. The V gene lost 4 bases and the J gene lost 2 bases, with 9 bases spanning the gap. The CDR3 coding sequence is TGCGCCAGCAGCCGGGAGAGGGCCTACGAGCAGTACTTC. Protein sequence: CASSRERAYEQYF.

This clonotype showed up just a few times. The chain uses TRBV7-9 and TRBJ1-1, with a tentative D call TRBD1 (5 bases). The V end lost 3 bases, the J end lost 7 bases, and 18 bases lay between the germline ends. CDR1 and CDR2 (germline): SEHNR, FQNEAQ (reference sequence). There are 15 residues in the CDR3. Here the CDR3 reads CASSFMTGPGIEAFF. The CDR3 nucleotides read TGTGCCAGCAGCTTCATGACGGGGCCAGGGATTGAAGCTTTCTTT. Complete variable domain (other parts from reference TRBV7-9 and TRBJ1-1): DTGVSQNPRHKITKRGQNVTFRCDPISEHNRLYWYRQTLGQGPEFLTYFQNEAQLEKSRLLSDRFSAERPKGSFSTLEIQRTEQGDSAMYLCASSFMTGPGIEAFFGQGTRLTVV.

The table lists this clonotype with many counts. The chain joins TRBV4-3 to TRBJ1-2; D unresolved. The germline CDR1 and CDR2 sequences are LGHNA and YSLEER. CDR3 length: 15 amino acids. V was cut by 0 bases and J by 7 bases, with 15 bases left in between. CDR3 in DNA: TGCGCCAGCAGCCAAGATTCTAAGGGAATGGGTGGCTACACCTTC. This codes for CASSQDSKGMGGYTF.

In DNA form, the CDR3 reads TGTGCCAGCAGTTCCTCAGATCCCACGCCTAACTATGGCTACACCTTC. It translates to CASSSSDPTPNYGYTF. The chain employs TRBV28 and TRBJ1-2, with no clear D. The CDR3 consists of 16 residues. Per the germline V gene, CDR1 is MDHEN and CDR2 is SYDVKM. V gave up 4 bases and J gave up 0 bases, with 15 bases separating them.

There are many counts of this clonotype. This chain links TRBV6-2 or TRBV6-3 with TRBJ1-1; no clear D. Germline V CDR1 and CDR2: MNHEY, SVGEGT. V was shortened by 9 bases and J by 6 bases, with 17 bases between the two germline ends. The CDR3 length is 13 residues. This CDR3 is CASTGGELPEAFF. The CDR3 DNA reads TGTGCCAGTACGGGCGGGGAACTCCCTGAAGCTTTCTTT.

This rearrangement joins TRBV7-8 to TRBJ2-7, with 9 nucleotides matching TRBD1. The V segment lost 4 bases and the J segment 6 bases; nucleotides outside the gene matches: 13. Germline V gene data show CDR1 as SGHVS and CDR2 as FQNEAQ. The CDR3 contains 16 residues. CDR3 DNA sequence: TGTGCCAGCAGCTCGACTATGCGGGACAGGGTTCGCGAGCAGTACTTC. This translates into CASSSTMRDRVREQYF.

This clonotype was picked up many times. The CDR3 DNA reads as TGTGCCAGCAGCCCTCCATCTTCTGACAGCGGCCACACTGAAGCTTTCTTT. Protein sequence: CASSPPSSDSGHTEAFF. This chain connects TRBV6-2 or TRBV6-3 to TRBJ1-1; D is possibly TRBD1 (5 bases). Trimming pared 6 bases from V and 3 bases from J, leaving 23 bases between. CDR1 and CDR2 (germline): MNHEY, SVGEGT. The CDR3 covers 17 residues.

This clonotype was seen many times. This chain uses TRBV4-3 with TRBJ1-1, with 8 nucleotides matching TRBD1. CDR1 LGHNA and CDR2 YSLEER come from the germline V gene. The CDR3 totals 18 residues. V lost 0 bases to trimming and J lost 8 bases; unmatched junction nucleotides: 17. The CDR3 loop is CASSQDLYIPTGDKEAFF. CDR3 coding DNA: TGCGCCAGCAGCCAAGATTTATACATCCCGACAGGGGATAAGGAAGCTTTCTTT.

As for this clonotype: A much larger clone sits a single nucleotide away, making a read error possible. The chain's CDR3 is CASSSPGQGYNEQFF. The CDR3 region has the DNA TGTGCCAGCAGTTCCCCGGGACAGGGTTACAATGAGCAGTTCTTC. The genes are TRBV28 and TRBJ2-1; 9 bases are shared with TRBD1. This CDR3 contains 15 residues. After removal of 4 bases from V and 4 bases from J, the junction contained 5 bases not matched to a gene. In germline, CDR1 is MDHEN, CDR2 SYDVKM. Full variable domain (rest looked up from reference TRBV28 and TRBJ2-1): DVKVTQSSRYLVKRTGEKVFLECVQDMDHENMFWYRQDPGLGLRLIYFSYDVKMKEKGDIPEGYSVSREKKERFSLILESASTNQTSMYLCASSSPGQGYNEQFFGPGTRLTVL.

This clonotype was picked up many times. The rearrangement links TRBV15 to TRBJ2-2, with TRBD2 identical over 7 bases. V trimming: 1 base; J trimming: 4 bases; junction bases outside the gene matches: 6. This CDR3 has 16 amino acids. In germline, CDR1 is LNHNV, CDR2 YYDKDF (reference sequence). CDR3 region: CATSRGAGEVTGELFF. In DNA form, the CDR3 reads TGTGCCACCAGCAGAGGTGCGGGAGAGGTCACCGGGGAGCTGTTTTTT.

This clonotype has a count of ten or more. The CDR3 coding sequence is TGTGCCAGCAGCTTAACAGGGGGCGAAGCTTTCTTT. It translates to CASSLTGGEAFF. This rearrangement joins TRBV7-9 to TRBJ1-1; 9 positions agree with TRBD1. The length of the CDR3 is 12 residues. CDR1 is SEHNR, CDR2 FQNEAQ, per germline (reference sequence). V was pared by 2 bases and J by 8 bases, with 0 bases of the junction left unmatched.

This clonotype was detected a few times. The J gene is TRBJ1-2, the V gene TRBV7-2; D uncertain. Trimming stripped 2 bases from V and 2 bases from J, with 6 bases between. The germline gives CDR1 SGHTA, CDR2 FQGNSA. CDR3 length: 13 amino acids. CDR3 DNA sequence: TGTGCCAGCAGCTTAATCCGGAACTATGGCTACACCTTC. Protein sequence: CASSLIRNYGYTF.

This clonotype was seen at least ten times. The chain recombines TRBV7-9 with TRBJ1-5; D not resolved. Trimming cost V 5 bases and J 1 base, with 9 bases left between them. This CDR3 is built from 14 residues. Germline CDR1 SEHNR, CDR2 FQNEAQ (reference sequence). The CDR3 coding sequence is TGTGCCAGCAGCCGCGAAGGGAGCAATCAGCCCCAGCATTTT. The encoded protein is CASSREGSNQPQHF.

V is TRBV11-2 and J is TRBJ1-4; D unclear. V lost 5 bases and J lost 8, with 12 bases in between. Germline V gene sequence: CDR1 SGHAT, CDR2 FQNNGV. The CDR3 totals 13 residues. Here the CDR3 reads CASSPGCREKLFF. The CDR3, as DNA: TGTGCCAGCAGCCCGGGCTGTAGGGAAAAACTGTTTTTT.

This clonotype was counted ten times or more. CDR3 loop: CASSLRSGVKDPYEQYF. For the CDR3, the DNA is TGTGCCAGCAGCTTAAGATCGGGAGTGAAGGACCCCTACGAGCAGTACTTC. V and J are TRBV7-9 and TRBJ2-7; TRBD2 might be the D (6 bases). V lost 2 bases and J lost 2, with 19 bases in between. The CDR3 has 17 residues. The germline V gene encodes CDR1 SEHNR and CDR2 FQNEAQ (reference sequence).

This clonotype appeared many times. In nucleotides, the CDR3 is TGCAGCTCAGGGGGGGGTTCGGAGACCCAGTACTTC. It encodes CSSGGGSETQYF. V and J are TRBV29-1 and TRBJ2-5; tentatively, D is TRBD1 or TRBD2 (7 bases each). Germline loops: CDR1 SQVTM, CDR2 ANQGSEA. Trimming shortened V by 8 bases and J by 5 bases, and 15 bases separated the two germline ends. The CDR3 sequence is 12 residues long.

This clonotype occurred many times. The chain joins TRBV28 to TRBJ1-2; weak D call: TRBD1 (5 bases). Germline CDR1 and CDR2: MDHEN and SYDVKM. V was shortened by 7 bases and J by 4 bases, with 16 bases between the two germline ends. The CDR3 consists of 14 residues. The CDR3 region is CASTGEMGPYGYTF. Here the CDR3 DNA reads TGTGCCAGCACCGGAGAGATGGGGCCCTATGGCTACACCTTC.

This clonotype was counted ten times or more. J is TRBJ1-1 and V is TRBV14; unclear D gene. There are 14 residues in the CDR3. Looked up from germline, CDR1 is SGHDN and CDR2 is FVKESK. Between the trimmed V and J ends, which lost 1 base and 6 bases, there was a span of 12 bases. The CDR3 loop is CASSQVSLAAEAFF. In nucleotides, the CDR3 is TGTGCCAGCAGCCAAGTATCATTGGCAGCTGAAGCTTTCTTT. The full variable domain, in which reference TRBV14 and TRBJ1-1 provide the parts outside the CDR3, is EAGVTQFPSHSVIEKGQTVTLRCDPISGHDNLYWYRRVMGKEIKFLLHFVKESKQDESGMPNNRFLAERTGGTYSTLKVQPAELEDSGVYFCASSQVSLAAEAFFGQGTRLTVV.

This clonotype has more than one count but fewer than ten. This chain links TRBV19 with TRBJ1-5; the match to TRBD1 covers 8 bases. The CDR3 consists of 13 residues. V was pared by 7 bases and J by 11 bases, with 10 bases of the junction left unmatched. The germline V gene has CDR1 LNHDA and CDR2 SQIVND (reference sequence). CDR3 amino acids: CASNKQGDRAQHF. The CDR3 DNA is TGTGCCAGTAACAAACAGGGGGACCGGGCCCAGCATTTT.

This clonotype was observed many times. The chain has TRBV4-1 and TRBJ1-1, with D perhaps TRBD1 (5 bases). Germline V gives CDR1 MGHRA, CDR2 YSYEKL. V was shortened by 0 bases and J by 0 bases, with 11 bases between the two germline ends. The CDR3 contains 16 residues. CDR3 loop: CASSQDRYRLNTEAFF. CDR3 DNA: TGCGCCAGCAGCCAAGACCGGTACAGGTTGAACACTGAAGCTTTCTTT.